These 2 T cell receptor beta chains were sequenced from one sample in a study of CD8+ T cells in alopecia areata. RNA was extracted and reverse transcribed into cDNA as the sequencing template. Measured with immunoSEQ multiplex PCR; TCRdb has only the in-frame clones, and not every one. The sample includes 90,000 to 150,000 clones, 53% of them seen just once. Treatment of the sample: oral pan-JAK inhibitor, 5-10 mg twice daily. The material was CD4+ T cells sorted from blood, obtained at week 4, from a patient treated with tofacitinib. These receptors were obtained from a human donor with alopecia areata.

There are a few counts of this clone. This chain links TRBV6-6 with TRBJ1-4; no clear D gene. Per the germline V gene, CDR1 is MNHNY and CDR2 is SVGAGI (reference sequence). Trimming took off 1 base at V and 2 bases at J, with 5 bases between the two ends. CDR3 size: 14 residues. For the CDR3, the DNA is TGTGCCAGCAGTTACTACCGCACTAATGAAAAACTGTTTTTT. It specifies CASSYYRTNEKLFF.

The chain carries TRBV7-8 and TRBJ2-6; 7 bases line up with TRBD2. The germline CDR1 and CDR2 sequences are SGHVS and FQNEAQ. The CDR3 has 17 amino acids. V lost 1 base, J lost 2 bases, and 5 bases stayed unmatched. In DNA, the CDR3 is TGTGCCAGCAGCTTAGTGGGAGGGGTTCCTGGGGCCAACGTCCTGACTTTC. Amino acids: CASSLVGGVPGANVLTF.